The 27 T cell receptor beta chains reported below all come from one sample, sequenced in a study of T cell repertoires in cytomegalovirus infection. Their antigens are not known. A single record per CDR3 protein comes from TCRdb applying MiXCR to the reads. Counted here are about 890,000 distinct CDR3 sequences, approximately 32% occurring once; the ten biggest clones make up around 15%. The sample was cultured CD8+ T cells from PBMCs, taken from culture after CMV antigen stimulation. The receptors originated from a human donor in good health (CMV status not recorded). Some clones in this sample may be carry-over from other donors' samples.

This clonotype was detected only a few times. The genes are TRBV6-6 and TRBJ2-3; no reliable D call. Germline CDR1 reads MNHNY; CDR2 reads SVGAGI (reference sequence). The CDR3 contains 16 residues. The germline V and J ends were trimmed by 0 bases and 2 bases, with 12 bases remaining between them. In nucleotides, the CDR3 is TGTGCCAGCAGTTACTCGATTATTACCCCCACAGATACGCAGTATTTT. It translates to CASSYSIITPTDTQYF.

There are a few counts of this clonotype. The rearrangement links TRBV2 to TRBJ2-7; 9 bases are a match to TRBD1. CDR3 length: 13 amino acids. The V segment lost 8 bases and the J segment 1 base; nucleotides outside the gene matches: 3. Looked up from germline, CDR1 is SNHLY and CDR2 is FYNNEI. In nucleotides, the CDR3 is TGTGCCAGCCTGGGGACAGGGTCCTACGAGCAGTACTTC. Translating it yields CASLGTGSYEQYF.

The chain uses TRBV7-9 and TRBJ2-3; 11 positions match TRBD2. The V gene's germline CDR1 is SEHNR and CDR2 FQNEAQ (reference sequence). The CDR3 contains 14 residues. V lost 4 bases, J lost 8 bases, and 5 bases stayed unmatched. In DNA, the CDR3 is TGTGCCAGCAGCTCCGGACTAGCGGGCCCTACGCAGTATTTT. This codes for CASSSGLAGPTQYF.

CDR3 loop: CASSQVWTGEAYDEQYF. CDR3 in DNA: TGCGCCAGCAGCCAAGTGTGGACAGGGGAGGCATACGACGAGCAGTACTTC. The chain carries TRBV4-1 and TRBJ2-7, with TRBD1 identical over 9 bases. CDR1 and CDR2 (germline): MGHRA, YSYEKL. This CDR3 contains 17 residues. J was trimmed by 5 bases and V by 1 base; bases with no gene match: 12.

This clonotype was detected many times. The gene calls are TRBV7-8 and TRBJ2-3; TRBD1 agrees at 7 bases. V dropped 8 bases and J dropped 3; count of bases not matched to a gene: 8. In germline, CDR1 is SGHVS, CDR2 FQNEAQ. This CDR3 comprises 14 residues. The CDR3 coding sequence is TGTGCCAGCTTAACGGAACAGGGGACAGATACGCAGTATTTT. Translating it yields CASLTEQGTDTQYF.

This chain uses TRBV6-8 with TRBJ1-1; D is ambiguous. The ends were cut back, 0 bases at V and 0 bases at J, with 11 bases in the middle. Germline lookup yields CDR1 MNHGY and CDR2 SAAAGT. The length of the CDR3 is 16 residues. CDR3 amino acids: CASSYSIGQLNTEAFF. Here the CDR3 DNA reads TGTGCCAGCAGTTACTCCATAGGGCAGCTGAACACTGAAGCTTTCTTT.

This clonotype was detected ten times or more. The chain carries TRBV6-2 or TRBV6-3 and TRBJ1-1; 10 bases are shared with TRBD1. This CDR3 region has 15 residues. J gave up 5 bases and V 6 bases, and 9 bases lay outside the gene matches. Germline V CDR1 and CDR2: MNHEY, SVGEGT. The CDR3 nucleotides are TGTGCCAGCAGGACCCCGAGGACAGGGGGGACTGAAGCTTTCTTT. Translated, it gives CASRTPRTGGTEAFF.

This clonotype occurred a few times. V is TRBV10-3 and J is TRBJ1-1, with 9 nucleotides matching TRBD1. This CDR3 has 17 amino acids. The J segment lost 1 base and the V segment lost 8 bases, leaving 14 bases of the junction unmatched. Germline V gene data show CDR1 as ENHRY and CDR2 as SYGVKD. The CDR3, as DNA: TGTGCCATCGGGTCGATCGGGACAGGGAGGAGGAACACTGAAGCTTTCTTT. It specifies CAIGSIGTGRRNTEAFF.

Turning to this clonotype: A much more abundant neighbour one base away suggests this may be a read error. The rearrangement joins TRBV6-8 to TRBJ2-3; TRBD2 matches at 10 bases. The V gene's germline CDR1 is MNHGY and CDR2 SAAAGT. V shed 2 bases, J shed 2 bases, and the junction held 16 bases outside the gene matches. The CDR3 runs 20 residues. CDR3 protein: CASSYRLAGDIIFDTDTQYF. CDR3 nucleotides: TGTGCCAGCAGTTACCGGCTAGCGGGGGACATCATTTTTGACACAGATACGCAGTATTTT.

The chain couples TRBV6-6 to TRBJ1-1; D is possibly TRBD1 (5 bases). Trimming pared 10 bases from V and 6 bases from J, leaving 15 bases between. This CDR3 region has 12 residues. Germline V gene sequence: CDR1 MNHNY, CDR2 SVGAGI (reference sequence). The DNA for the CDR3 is TGTGCCACCCGTGGGGCAGTCGCTGAAGCTTTCTTT. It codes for CATRGAVAEAFF.

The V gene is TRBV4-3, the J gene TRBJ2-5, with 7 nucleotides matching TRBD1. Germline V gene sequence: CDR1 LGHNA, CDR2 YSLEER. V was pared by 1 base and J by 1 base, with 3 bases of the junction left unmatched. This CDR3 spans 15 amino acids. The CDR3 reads CASSQGTGTQETQYF. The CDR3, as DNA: TGCGCCAGCAGCCAAGGGACAGGCACCCAAGAGACCCAGTACTTC.

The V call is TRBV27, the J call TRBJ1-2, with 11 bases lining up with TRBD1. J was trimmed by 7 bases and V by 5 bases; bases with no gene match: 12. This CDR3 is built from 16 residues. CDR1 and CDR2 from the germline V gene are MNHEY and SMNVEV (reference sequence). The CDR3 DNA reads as TGTGCCAGCAGTCCAACCCCCGGACAGGGGGCCTTTGGCTACACCTTC. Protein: CASSPTPGQGAFGYTF.

CDR3 protein: CASGLGQGGSETQYF. The CDR3 DNA sequence: TGTGCTAGTGGTTTGGGACAGGGTGGGTCGGAGACCCAGTACTTC. The chain links TRBV12-5 to TRBJ2-5, with TRBD1 matching over 7 bases. CDR1 and CDR2 (germline): LGHNT, FRNRAP. The CDR3 loop spans 15 amino acids. V gave up 1 base and J gave up 5 bases; unmatched junction bases: 7.

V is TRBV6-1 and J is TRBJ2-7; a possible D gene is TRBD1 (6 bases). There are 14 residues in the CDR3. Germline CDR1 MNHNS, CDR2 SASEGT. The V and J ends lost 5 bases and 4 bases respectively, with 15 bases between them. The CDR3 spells CASSQTDSWYEQYF. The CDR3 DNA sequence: TGTGCCAGCAGTCAGACGGACAGCTGGTACGAGCAGTACTTC.

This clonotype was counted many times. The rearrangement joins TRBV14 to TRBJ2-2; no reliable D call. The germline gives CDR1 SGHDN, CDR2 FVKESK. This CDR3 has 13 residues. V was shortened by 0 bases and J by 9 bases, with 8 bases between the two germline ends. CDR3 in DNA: TGTGCCAGCAGCCAAGAAGGGAAAAGGGAGCTGTTTTTT. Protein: CASSQEGKRELFF.

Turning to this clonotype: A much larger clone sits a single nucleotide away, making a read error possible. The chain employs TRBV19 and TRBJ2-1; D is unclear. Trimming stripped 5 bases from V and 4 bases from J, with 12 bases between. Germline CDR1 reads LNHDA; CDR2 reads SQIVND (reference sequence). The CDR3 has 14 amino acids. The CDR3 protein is CASSVWGIYNEQFF. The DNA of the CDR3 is TGTGCCAGTAGTGTCTGGGGAATTTACAATGAGCAGTTCTTC.

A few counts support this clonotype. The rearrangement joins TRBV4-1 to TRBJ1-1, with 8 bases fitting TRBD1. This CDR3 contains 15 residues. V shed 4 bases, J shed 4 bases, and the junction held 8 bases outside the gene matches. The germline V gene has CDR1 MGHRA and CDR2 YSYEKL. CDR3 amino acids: CASSPSGQGLTEAFF. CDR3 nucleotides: TGCGCCAGCAGCCCCTCCGGACAGGGTCTCACTGAAGCTTTCTTT.

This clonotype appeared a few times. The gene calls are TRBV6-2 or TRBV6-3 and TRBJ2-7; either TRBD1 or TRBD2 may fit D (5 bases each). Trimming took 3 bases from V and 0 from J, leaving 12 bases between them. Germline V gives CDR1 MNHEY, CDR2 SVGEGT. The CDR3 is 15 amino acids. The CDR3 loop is CASSYGAGSSYEQYV. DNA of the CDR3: TGTGCCAGCAGTTATGGGGCAGGGAGCTCCTACGAGCAGTACGTC.

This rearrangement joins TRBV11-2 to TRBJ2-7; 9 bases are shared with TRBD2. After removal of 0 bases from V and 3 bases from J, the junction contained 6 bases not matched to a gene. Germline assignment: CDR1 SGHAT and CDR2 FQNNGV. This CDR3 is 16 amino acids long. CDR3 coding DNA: TGTGCCAGCAGCTTAGAAATGGCACTAGCGGGCTACGAGCAGTACTTC. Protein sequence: CASSLEMALAGYEQYF.

CDR3 sequence reads: CASSVDSANYGYTF. In DNA, the CDR3 is TGTGCCAGCAGCGTAGATTCCGCTAACTATGGCTACACCTTC. The genes are TRBV9 and TRBJ1-2; unclear D gene. Between the trimmed V and J ends, which lost 0 bases and 0 bases, there was a span of 6 bases. Germline CDR1 is SGDLS and CDR2 is YYNGEE. The CDR3 spans 14 residues.

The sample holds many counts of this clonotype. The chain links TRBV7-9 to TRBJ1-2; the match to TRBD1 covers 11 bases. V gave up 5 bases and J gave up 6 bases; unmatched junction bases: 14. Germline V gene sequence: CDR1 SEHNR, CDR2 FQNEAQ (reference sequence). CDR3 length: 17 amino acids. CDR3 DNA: TGTGCCAGCAGCAAACCCCGGGACAGGGGGAAATCGGATGGCTACACCTTC. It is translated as CASSKPRDRGKSDGYTF. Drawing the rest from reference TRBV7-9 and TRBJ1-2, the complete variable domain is DTGVSQNPRHKITKRGQNVTFRCDPISEHNRLYWYRQTLGQGPEFLTYFQNEAQLEKSRLLSDRFSAERPKGSFSTLEIQRTEQGDSAMYLCASSKPRDRGKSDGYTFGSGTRLTVV.

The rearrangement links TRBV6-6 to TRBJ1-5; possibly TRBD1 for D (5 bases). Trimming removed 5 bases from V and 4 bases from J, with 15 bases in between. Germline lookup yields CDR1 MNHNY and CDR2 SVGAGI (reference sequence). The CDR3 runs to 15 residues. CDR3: CASSHDGGINQPQHF. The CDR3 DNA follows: TGTGCCAGCAGTCACGACGGGGGGATTAATCAGCCCCAGCATTTT.

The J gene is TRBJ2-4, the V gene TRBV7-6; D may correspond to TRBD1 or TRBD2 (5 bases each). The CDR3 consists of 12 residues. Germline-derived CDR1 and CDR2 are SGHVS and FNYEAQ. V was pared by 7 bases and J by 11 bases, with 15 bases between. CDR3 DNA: TGTGCCAGCAATTCCGGGGCCGGCCTTCAGTACTTC. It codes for CASNSGAGLQYF. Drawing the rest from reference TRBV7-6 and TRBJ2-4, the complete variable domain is GAGVSQSPRYKVTKRGQDVALRCDPISGHVSLYWYRQALGQGPEFLTYFNYEAQQDKSGLPNDRFSAERPEGSISTLTIQRTEQRDSAMYRCASNSGAGLQYFGAGTRLSVL.

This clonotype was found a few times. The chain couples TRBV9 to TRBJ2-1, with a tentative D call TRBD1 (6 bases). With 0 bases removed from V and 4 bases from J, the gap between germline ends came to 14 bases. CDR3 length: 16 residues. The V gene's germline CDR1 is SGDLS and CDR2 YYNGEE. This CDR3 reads CASSVEPGDVYNEQFF. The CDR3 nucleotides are TGTGCCAGCAGCGTAGAGCCAGGGGATGTTTACAATGAGCAGTTCTTC.

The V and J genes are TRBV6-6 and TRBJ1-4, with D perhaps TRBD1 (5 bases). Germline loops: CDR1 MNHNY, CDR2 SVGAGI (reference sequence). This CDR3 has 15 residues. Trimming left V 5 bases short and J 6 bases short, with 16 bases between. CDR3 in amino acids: CASSPLQRGHEKLFF. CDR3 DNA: TGTGCCAGCAGTCCCCTCCAAAGGGGTCATGAAAAACTGTTTTTT.

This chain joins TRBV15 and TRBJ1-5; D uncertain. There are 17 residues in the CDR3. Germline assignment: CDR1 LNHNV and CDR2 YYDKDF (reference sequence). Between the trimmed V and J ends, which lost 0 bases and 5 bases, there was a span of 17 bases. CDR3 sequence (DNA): TGTGCCACCAGCAGAGATCGGCAAAAAAGTTCACATCAGCCCCAGCATTTT. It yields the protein CATSRDRQKSSHQPQHF.

The CDR3 nucleotides read TGTGCCATCAGTTCGGAGCGGGGGCGCCGAGAGACCCAGTACTTC. It specifies CAISSERGRRETQYF. The gene calls are TRBV10-3 and TRBJ2-5, with TRBD2 identical over 8 bases. CDR1 ENHRY and CDR2 SYGVKD come from the germline V gene. The length of the CDR3 is 15 residues. Trimming removed 5 bases from V and 4 bases from J; junction bases left unmatched: 9.